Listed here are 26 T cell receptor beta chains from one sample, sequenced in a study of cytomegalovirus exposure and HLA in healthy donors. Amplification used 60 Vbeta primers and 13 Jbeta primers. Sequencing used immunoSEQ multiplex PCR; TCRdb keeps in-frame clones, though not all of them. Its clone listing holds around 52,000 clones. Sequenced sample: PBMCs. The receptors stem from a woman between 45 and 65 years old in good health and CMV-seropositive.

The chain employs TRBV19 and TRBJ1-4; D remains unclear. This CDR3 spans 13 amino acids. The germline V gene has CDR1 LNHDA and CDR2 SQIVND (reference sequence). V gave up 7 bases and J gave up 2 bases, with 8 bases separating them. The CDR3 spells CASNGRTNEKLFF. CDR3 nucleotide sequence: TGTGCCAGTAATGGTCGGACTAATGAAAAACTGTTTTTT.

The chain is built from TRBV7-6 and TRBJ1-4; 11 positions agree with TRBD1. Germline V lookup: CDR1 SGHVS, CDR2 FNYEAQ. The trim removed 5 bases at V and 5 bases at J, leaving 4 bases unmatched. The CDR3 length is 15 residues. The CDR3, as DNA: TGTGCCAGCAGCCTTGGGACAGGGGGGAATGAAAAACTGTTTTTT. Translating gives CASSLGTGGNEKLFF.

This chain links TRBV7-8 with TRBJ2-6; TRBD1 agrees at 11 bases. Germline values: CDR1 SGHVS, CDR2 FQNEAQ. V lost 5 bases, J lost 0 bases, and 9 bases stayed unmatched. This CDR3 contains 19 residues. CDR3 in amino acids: CASSPSGQGVLSGANVLTF. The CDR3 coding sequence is TGTGCCAGCAGCCCCTCGGGACAGGGGGTCCTCTCTGGGGCCAACGTCCTGACTTTC.

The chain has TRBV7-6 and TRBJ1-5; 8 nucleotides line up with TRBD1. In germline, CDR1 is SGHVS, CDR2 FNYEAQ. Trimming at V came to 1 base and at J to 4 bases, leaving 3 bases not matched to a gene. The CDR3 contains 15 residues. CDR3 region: CASSLGQGRNQPQHF. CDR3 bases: TGTGCCAGCAGCTTAGGACAGGGGCGGAATCAGCCCCAGCATTTT.

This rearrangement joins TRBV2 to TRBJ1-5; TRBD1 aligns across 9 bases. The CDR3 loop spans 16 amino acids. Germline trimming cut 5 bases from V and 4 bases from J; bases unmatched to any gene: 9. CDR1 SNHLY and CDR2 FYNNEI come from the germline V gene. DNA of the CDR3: TGTGCCAGCAGTCCCTCCGGGACAGGGAGGAATCAGCCCCAGCATTTT. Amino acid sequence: CASSPSGTGRNQPQHF.

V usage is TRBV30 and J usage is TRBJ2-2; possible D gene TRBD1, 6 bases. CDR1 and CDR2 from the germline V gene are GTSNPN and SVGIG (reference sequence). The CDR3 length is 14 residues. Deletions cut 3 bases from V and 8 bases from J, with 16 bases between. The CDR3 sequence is CAWRDGGGFGELFF. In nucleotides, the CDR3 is TGTGCCTGGAGGGATGGGGGCGGGTTTGGGGAGCTGTTTTTT.

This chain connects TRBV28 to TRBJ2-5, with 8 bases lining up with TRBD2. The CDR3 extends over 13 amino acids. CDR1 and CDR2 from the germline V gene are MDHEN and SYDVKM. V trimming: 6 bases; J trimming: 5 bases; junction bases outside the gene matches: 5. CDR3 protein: CASSGTRRETQYF. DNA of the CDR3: TGTGCCAGCAGCGGGACTAGGAGGGAGACCCAGTACTTC.

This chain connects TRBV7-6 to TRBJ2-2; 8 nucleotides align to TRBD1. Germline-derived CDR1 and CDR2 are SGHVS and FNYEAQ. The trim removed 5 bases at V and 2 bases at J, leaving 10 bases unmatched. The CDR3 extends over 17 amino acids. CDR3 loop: CASSRPRTGPNTGELFF. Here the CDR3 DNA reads TGTGCCAGCAGCAGACCTCGGACAGGGCCAAACACCGGGGAGCTGTTTTTT.

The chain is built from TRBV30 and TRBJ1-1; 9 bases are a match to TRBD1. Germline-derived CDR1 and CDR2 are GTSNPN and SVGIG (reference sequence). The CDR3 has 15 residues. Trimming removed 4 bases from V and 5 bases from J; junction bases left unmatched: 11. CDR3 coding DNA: TGTGCCTGGACCGCTTGGACAGGGGAGAGAACTGAAGCTTTCTTT. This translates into CAWTAWTGERTEAFF.

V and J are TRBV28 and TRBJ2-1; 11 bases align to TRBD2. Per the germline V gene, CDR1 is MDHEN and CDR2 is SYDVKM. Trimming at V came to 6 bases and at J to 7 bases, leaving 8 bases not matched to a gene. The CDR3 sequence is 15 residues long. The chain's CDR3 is CASSSGLAGRNEQFF. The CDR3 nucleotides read TGTGCCAGCAGCTCCGGACTAGCGGGCCGAAATGAGCAGTTCTTC.

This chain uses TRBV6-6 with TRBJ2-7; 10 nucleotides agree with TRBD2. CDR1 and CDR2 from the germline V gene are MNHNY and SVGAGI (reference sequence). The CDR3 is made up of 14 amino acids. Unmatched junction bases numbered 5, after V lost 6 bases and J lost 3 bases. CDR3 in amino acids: CASRTSGKSYEQYF. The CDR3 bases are TGTGCCAGCAGAACTAGCGGGAAAAGCTACGAGCAGTACTTC.

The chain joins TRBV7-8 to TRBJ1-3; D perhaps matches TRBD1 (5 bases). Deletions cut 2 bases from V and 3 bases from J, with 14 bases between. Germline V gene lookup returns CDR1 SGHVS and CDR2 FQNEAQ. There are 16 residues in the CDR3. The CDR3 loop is CASSLMEGLIGNTIYF. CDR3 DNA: TGTGCCAGCAGCTTAATGGAGGGGCTTATTGGAAACACCATATATTTT.

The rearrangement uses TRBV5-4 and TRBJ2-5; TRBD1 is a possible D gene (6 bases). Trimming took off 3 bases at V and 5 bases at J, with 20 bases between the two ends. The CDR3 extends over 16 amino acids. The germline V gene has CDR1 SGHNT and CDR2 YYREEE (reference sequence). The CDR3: CASSSEQGGGRETQYF. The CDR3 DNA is TGTGCCAGCAGCTCGGAACAGGGCGGAGGTAGGGAGACCCAGTACTTC.

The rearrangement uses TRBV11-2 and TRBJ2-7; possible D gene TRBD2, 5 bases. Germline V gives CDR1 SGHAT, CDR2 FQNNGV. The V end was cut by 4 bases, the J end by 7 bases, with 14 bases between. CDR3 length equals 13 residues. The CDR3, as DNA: TGTGCCAGCAGCTCCACTATTTCGGGAGAGCAGTACTTC. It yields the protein CASSSTISGEQYF.

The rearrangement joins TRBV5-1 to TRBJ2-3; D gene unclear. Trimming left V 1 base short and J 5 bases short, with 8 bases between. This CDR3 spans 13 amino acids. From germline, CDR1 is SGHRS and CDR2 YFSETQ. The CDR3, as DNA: TGCGCCAGCAGCTTGACCGGTATAGATACGCAGTATTTT. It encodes CASSLTGIDTQYF.

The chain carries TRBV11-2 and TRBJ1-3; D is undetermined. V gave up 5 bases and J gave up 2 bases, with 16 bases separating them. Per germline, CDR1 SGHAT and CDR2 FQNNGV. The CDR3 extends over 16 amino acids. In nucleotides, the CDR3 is TGTGCCAGCAGCCTCGGCGGCTTTTTCCCTGGAAACACCATATATTTT. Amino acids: CASSLGGFFPGNTIYF.

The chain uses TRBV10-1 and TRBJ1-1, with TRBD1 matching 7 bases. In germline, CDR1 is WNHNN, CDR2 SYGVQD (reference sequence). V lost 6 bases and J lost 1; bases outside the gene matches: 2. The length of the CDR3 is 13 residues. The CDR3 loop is CASRQGPNTEAFF. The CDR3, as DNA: TGCGCCAGCAGACAGGGGCCGAACACTGAAGCTTTCTTT.

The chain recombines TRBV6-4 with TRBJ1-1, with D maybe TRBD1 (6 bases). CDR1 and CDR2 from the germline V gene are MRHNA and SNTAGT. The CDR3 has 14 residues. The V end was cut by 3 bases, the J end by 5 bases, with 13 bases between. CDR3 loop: CASSEGGDTTEAFF. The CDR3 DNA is TGTGCCAGCAGTGAAGGGGGAGATACGACTGAAGCTTTCTTT.

CDR3 amino acids: CASSLRLAGNSYEQYF. DNA of the CDR3: TGCGCCAGCAGCTTACGACTAGCGGGAAACTCCTACGAGCAGTACTTC. The chain uses TRBV5-1 and TRBJ2-7, with TRBD2 identical over 11 bases. CDR1 and CDR2 (germline): SGHRS, YFSETQ. This CDR3 has 16 amino acids. The V gene end was trimmed by 2 bases and the J gene end by 0 bases; junction bases not matched to a gene: 4.

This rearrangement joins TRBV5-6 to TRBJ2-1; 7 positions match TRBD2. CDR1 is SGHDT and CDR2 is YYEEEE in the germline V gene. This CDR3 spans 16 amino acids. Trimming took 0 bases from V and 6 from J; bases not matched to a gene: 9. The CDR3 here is CASSLAPGGIANEQFF. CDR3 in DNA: TGTGCCAGCAGCTTGGCCCCGGGAGGTATTGCCAATGAGCAGTTCTTC.

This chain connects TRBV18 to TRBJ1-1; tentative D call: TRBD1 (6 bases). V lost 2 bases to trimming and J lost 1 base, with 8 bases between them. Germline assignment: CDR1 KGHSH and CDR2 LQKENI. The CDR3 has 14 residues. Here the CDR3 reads CASSPRTANTEAFF. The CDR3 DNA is TGTGCCAGCTCACCAAGGACAGCGAACACTGAAGCTTTCTTT. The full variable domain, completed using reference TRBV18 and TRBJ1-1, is NAGVMQNPRHLVRRRGQEARLRCSPMKGHSHVYWYRQLPEEGLKFMVYLQKENIIDESGMPKERFSAEFPKEGPSILRIQQVVRGDSAAYFCASSPRTANTEAFFGQGTRLTVV.

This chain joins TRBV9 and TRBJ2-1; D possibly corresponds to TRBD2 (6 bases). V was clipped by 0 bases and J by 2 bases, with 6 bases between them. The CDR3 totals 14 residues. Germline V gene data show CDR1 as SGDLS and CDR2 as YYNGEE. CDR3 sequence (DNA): TGTGCCAGCAGCGTAGCGGGGGCCTACAATGAGCAGTTCTTC. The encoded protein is CASSVAGAYNEQFF.

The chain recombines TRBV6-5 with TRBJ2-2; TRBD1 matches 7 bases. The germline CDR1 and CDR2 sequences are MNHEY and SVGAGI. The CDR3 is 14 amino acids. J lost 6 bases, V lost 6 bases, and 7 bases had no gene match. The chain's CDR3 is CASRLDRVSGELFF. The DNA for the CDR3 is TGTGCCAGCAGATTAGACAGGGTTTCCGGGGAGCTGTTTTTT.

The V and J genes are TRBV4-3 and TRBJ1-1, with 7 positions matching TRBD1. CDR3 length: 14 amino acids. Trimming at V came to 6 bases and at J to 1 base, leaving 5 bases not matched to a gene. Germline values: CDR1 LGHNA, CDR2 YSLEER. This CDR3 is CASRPGTANTEAFF. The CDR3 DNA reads TGCGCCAGCAGACCTGGGACAGCGAACACTGAAGCTTTCTTT.

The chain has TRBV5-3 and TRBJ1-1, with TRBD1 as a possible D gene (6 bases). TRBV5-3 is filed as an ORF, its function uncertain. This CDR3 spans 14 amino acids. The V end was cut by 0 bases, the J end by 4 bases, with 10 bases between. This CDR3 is CARSLGQAGTEAFF. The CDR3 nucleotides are TGTGCCAGAAGCTTGGGACAGGCGGGCACTGAAGCTTTCTTT.

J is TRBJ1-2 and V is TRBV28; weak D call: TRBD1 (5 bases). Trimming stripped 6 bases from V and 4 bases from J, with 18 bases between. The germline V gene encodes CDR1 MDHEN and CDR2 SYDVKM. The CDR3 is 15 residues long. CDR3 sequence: CASRKGGEGIYGYTF. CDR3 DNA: TGTGCCAGCAGAAAAGGAGGGGAGGGCATCTATGGCTACACCTTC.